A single sample gave rise to the 25 T cell receptor beta chains below, sequenced in a study of CD8+CD57+ T cells in acquired aplastic anemia. Profiling of TCR beta VDJ combinations and CDR3 sequences used genomic DNA as template. TCRdb ran MiXCR on the reads and lists one entry per CDR3 protein. The sample lists 150,000 or so distinct CDR3 sequences, 55% to 80% occurring once. Material: sorted CD4+, CD8+, or CD8+CD57+ T cells (not recorded which) from PBMCs. The origin of the receptors is a human donor in good health.

The V call is TRBV30, the J call TRBJ2-5; 7 bases fit TRBD1. V was clipped by 3 bases and J by 0 bases; unmatched bases: 4. The CDR3 runs to 14 residues. The V gene's germline CDR1 is GTSNPN and CDR2 SVGIG (reference sequence). The CDR3, as DNA: TGTGCCTGGAGCGGGGACAGACACCAAGAGACCCAGTACTTC. Its translation is CAWSGDRHQETQYF.

V and J are TRBV7-9 and TRBJ2-3; 7 bases line up with TRBD2. The CDR3 covers 15 residues. The junction had 16 bases not matched to a gene; V was cut back by 5 bases and J by 11 bases. CDR1 and CDR2 from the germline V gene are SEHNR and FQNEAQ (reference sequence). CDR3 residues: CASSDGEGMHNEQYF. DNA of the CDR3: TGTGCCAGCAGCGATGGGGAGGGAATGCACAATGAGCAGTATTTT. The full variable domain, completed using reference TRBV7-9 and TRBJ2-3, is DTGVSQNPRHKITKRGQNVTFRCDPISEHNRLYWYRQTLGQGPEFLTYFQNEAQLEKSRLLSDRFSAERPKGSFSTLEIQRTEQGDSAMYLCASSDGEGMHNEQYFGPGTRLTVL.

The chain links TRBV27 to TRBJ1-1; the D gene is possibly TRBD1 (5 bases). Germline V gives CDR1 MNHEY, CDR2 SMNVEV (reference sequence). This CDR3 has 15 residues. V lost 2 bases, J lost 4 bases, and 14 bases lay in between. CDR3 loop: CASSLTARASTEAFF. DNA for the CDR3: TGTGCCAGCAGTTTAACGGCCAGGGCTTCCACTGAAGCTTTCTTT.

To note about this clonotype: At one end, the junction sequence differs from germline, possibly due to a read error. The V and J genes are TRBV15 and TRBJ2-5; possible D gene TRBD2, 5 bases. The germline CDR1 and CDR2 sequences are LNHNV and YYDKDF (reference sequence). The CDR3 sequence is 16 residues long. CDR3 in amino acids: CATSRVRGFNQETQYF. DNA of the CDR3: TGTGCGACCAGCAGAGTCCGGGGATTTAACCAAGAGACCCAGTACTTC.

The CDR3 coding sequence is TGTGCCAGCAGCTTAACGGGATTGGTTCGTGAGCAGTTCTTC. It specifies CASSLTGLVREQFF. The chain combines TRBV11-2 with TRBJ2-1; TRBD2 might be the D (5 bases). Looked up from germline, CDR1 is SGHAT and CDR2 is FQNNGV. V shed 2 bases and J shed 9 bases, with 14 bases lying between them. The CDR3 totals 14 residues. Using reference TRBV11-2 and TRBJ2-1 for the parts outside the CDR3, the full variable domain is EAGVAQSPRYKIIEKRQSVAFWCNPISGHATLYWYQQILGQGPKLLIQFQNNGVVDDSQLPKDRFSAERLKGVDSTLKIQPAKLEDSAVYLCASSLTGLVREQFFGPGTRLTVL.

This clonotype was found a few times. The chain couples TRBV15 to TRBJ2-1; 13 nucleotides line up with TRBD2. CDR3 size: 16 residues. V was clipped by 3 bases and J by 4 bases; unmatched bases: 3. The germline V gene encodes CDR1 LNHNV and CDR2 YYDKDF (reference sequence). DNA of the CDR3: TGTGCCACCAGCAGCCCGGGACTAGCGGGATACAATGAGCAGTTCTTC. Protein product: CATSSPGLAGYNEQFF.

The chain uses TRBV10-3 and TRBJ1-5; D is possibly TRBD1 (5 bases). Trimming stripped 3 bases from V and 0 bases from J, with 12 bases between. CDR1 and CDR2 from the germline V gene are ENHRY and SYGVKD. The CDR3 runs 16 residues. CDR3 DNA: TGTGCCATCAGTGAACGACAGATAGATAGCAATCAGCCCCAGCATTTT. Its protein is CAISERQIDSNQPQHF.

This clonotype occurred once. J is TRBJ1-2 and V is TRBV29-1; TRBD1 aligns across 9 bases. The CDR3 loop spans 13 amino acids. Germline lookup yields CDR1 SQVTM and CDR2 ANQGSEA. V shed 7 bases and J 4 bases; nucleotides not matched to a gene: 7. CDR3 sequence reads: CSARQGVFYGYTF. In DNA, the CDR3 is TGCAGCGCCCGACAGGGGGTCTTCTATGGCTACACCTTC.

The count of this clonotype is one. This chain links TRBV7-9 with TRBJ2-5; the match to TRBD1 covers 10 bases. CDR1 is SEHNR and CDR2 is FQNEAQ in the germline V gene (reference sequence). The CDR3 sequence is 16 residues long. Losses at the gene ends were 3 bases for V and 1 base for J; bases not matched to a gene: 5. The CDR3 region is CASSLTGQGLQETQYF. The CDR3 nucleotides are TGTGCCAGCAGCTTGACGGGACAGGGGCTCCAAGAGACCCAGTACTTC.

This chain uses TRBV29-1 with TRBJ2-7; 9 bases align to TRBD2. The CDR3 totals 15 residues. With V trimmed by 6 bases and J by 1 base, 10 bases remained unmatched. In germline, CDR1 is SQVTM, CDR2 ANQGSEA. This CDR3 reads CSVASTSGSSYEQYF. The CDR3 bases are TGCAGCGTAGCTTCGACTAGCGGCTCTTCCTACGAGCAGTACTTC.

The chain uses TRBV10-3 and TRBJ2-6, with no clear D. V gave up 2 bases and J gave up 0 bases, with 8 bases separating them. The CDR3 totals 16 residues. CDR1 and CDR2 from the germline V gene are ENHRY and SYGVKD. The CDR3 DNA is TGTGCCATCAGTGAGGACGGTCTCTCTGGGGCCAACGTCCTGACTTTC. Translating it yields CAISEDGLSGANVLTF.

This clonotype has only a few counts. V and J are TRBV18 and TRBJ2-1; tentative D call: TRBD2 (5 bases). This CDR3 is built from 14 residues. Trimming left V 3 bases short and J 4 bases short, with 10 bases between. In germline, CDR1 is KGHSH, CDR2 LQKENI. The CDR3 here is CASSPDRGYNEQFF. CDR3 in DNA: TGTGCCAGCTCACCCGACCGGGGTTACAATGAGCAGTTCTTC.

The chain combines TRBV2 with TRBJ2-2; unclear D gene. Germline V gives CDR1 SNHLY, CDR2 FYNNEI. V was shortened by 6 bases and J by 0 bases, with 11 bases between the two germline ends. The CDR3 is made up of 15 amino acids. The chain's CDR3 is CASSPPQPNTGELFF. CDR3 nucleotide sequence: TGTGCCAGCAGCCCCCCCCAGCCGAACACCGGGGAGCTGTTTTTT.

V usage is TRBV24-1 and J usage is TRBJ2-7; 9 bases map to TRBD1. Trimming at V came to 9 bases and at J to 0 bases, leaving 2 bases not matched to a gene. CDR3 length: 13 amino acids. Germline assignment: CDR1 KGHDR and CDR2 SFDVKD. The CDR3 nucleotides are TGTGCCACCGGGACAGGGAACTCCTACGAGCAGTACTTC. Residues: CATGTGNSYEQYF.

In regard to this clonotype: A read error is possible here, since a much larger clone lies one base away. The V call is TRBV10-2, the J call TRBJ2-7; D remains ambiguous. From germline, CDR1 is WSHSY and CDR2 SAAADI. The CDR3 length is 11 residues. The DNA of the CDR3 is TGCGCCGGCAGCTCACTCTACGAGCAGTACTTC. Residues: CAGSSLYEQYF.

The chain joins TRBV19 to TRBJ2-7; D not certain. V was trimmed by 7 bases and J by 1 base, leaving 14 bases between them. The CDR3 loop spans 14 amino acids. Germline V CDR1 and CDR2: LNHDA, SQIVND (reference sequence). The CDR3 region has the DNA TGTGCCAGTAAACTGGATCCGCCGTCCTACGAGCAGTACTTC. It encodes CASKLDPPSYEQYF.

The chain carries TRBV20-1 and TRBJ2-3, with a weak D call TRBD2 (5 bases). V lost 4 bases to trimming and J lost 4 bases, with 6 bases between them. Germline loops: CDR1 DFQATT, CDR2 SNEGSKA (reference sequence). This CDR3 region has 11 residues. CDR3 amino acids: CSATLADTQYF. The CDR3 DNA sequence: TGCAGTGCTACACTAGCAGATACGCAGTATTTT.

This clonotype was seen a handful of times. The CDR3 reads CASRQGGDTEAFF. CDR3 nucleotides: TGTGCCAGCAGGCAGGGAGGGGACACTGAAGCTTTCTTT. The chain combines TRBV25-1 with TRBJ1-1, with D tentatively TRBD1 (5 bases). Germline V CDR1 and CDR2: MGHDK, SYGVNS. V was cut by 6 bases and J by 3 bases, with 11 bases left in between. The CDR3 sequence is 13 residues long.

Only one count was recorded for this clonotype. The chain uses TRBV13 and TRBJ1-3; D remains ambiguous. V was clipped by 1 base and J by 0 bases, with 4 bases between them. Germline CDR1 is PRHDT and CDR2 is FYEKMQ (reference sequence). This CDR3 comprises 14 residues. The CDR3 sequence is CASSLVNSGNTIYF. Here the CDR3 DNA reads TGTGCCAGCAGCTTAGTGAACTCTGGAAACACCATATATTTT.

In regard to this clonotype: One junction end does not reproduce the germline sequence, and a read error may be involved. The V gene is TRBV5-1, the J gene TRBJ1-1, with TRBD1 as a possible D gene (5 bases). Germline CDR1 is SGHRS and CDR2 is YFSETQ. The CDR3 loop spans 13 amino acids. The CDR3: CASSEGEITEAFF. DNA of the CDR3: TGTGCCAGCAGTGAAGGGGAAATAACTGAAGCTTTCTTT.

The gene calls are TRBV2 and TRBJ1-6; no clear D gene. The V gene's germline CDR1 is SNHLY and CDR2 FYNNEI. The CDR3 is made up of 14 amino acids. Trimming pared 2 bases from V and 4 bases from J, leaving 6 bases between. CDR3 nucleotides: TGTGCCAGCAGTGAAAACCTATATAATTCACCCCTCCACTTT. Its protein product is CASSENLYNSPLHF. The variable domain in full, completed from reference TRBV2 and TRBJ1-6, reads EPEVTQTPSHQVTQMGQEVILRCVPISNHLYFYWYRQILGQKVEFLVSFYNNEISEKSEIFDDQFSVERPDGSNFTLKIRSTKLEDSAMYFCASSENLYNSPLHFGNGTRLTVT.

This clonotype has just one count. V usage is TRBV7-9 and J usage is TRBJ1-5; 10 bases align to TRBD1. V was pared by 1 base and J by 3 bases, with 6 bases of the junction left unmatched. The CDR3 spans 17 residues. Germline V gene data show CDR1 as SEHNR and CDR2 as FQNEAQ (reference sequence). The CDR3 protein is CASSLGTGGSVNQPQHF. For the CDR3, the DNA is TGTGCCAGCAGCTTAGGGACAGGGGGATCGGTCAATCAGCCCCAGCATTTT.

The CDR3 region is CSARDRLAPNYEQYF. The CDR3 DNA reads TGCAGTGCTAGAGATCGGCTAGCTCCTAATTACGAGCAGTACTTC. The chain joins TRBV20-1 to TRBJ2-7; D might be TRBD2 (5 bases). From germline, CDR1 is DFQATT and CDR2 SNEGSKA (reference sequence). With 0 bases removed from V and 4 bases from J, the gap between germline ends came to 16 bases. This CDR3 region has 15 residues.

The rearrangement links TRBV29-1 to TRBJ1-2, with D perhaps TRBD1 (5 bases). Germline CDR1 and CDR2: SQVTM and ANQGSEA. The V gene lost 6 bases and the J gene lost 1 base, with 9 bases spanning the gap. This CDR3 has 12 residues. CDR3: CSVRGSNYGYTF. The CDR3 region has the DNA TGCAGCGTGAGGGGCAGTAACTATGGCTACACCTTC.

This clonotype was picked up many times. The junction does not match germline at one end; this may be a read error. V is TRBV4-3 and J is TRBJ1-4; D gene uncertain. Germline CDR1 is LGHNA and CDR2 is YSLEER. The CDR3 consists of 11 residues. For the CDR3, the DNA is TGCGCCAGCAGCCAAGCGCAGGTTTGGGCTTTT. It translates to CASSQAQVWAF.